These 28 T cell receptor beta chains originate from one sample sequenced in a study of immune evolution from preneoplasia to lung adenocarcinoma. Using immunoSEQ multiplex PCR, the repertoire was profiled, and TCRdb retains in-frame clones only, with some absent. The sample shows tens of thousands of clones, approximately 75% of them seen only once. The source material was FFPE invasive lung adenocarcinoma tissue. The receptors shown here come from a person in their sixties or seventies with lung adenocarcinoma.

The J gene is TRBJ1-1, the V gene TRBV27; D not certain. The V and J ends lost 3 bases and 1 base respectively, with 12 bases between them. This CDR3 is 15 amino acids long. CDR1 and CDR2 from the germline V gene are MNHEY and SMNVEV (reference sequence). The CDR3 nucleotides are TGTGCCAGCAGTTTCTTGTCCACCGGGAACACTGAAGCTTTCTTT. The encoded protein is CASSFLSTGNTEAFF.

This chain uses TRBV28 with TRBJ2-5; D is uncertain. The CDR3 runs 13 residues. CDR1 and CDR2 (germline): MDHEN, SYDVKM. Deletions cut 2 bases from V and 7 bases from J, with 11 bases between. The CDR3 DNA follows: TGTGCCAGCAGTTTAAGAGCCCTAATGACCCAGTACTTC. It translates to CASSLRALMTQYF.

The J gene is TRBJ2-7, the V gene TRBV18; 7 bases fit TRBD1. CDR3 size: 12 residues. Germline CDR1 reads KGHSH; CDR2 reads LQKENI. After removal of 3 bases from V and 12 bases from J, the junction contained 8 bases not matched to a gene. CDR3 region: CASSPTPGGGYF. CDR3 DNA sequence: TGTGCCAGCTCACCGACCCCAGGGGGTGGGTACTTC.

This chain joins TRBV7-6 and TRBJ2-5, with a tentative D call TRBD1 (6 bases). Germline V gives CDR1 SGHVS, CDR2 FNYEAQ. The V end was cut by 5 bases, the J end by 5 bases, with 18 bases between. The CDR3 totals 15 residues. CDR3: CASSVQTGFRETQYF. CDR3 nucleotide sequence: TGTGCCAGCAGCGTGCAAACAGGGTTTCGGGAGACCCAGTACTTC.

The chain uses TRBV18 and TRBJ2-1; TRBD1 agrees at 8 bases. CDR3 length equals 15 residues. After removal of 3 bases from V and 9 bases from J, the junction contained 10 bases not matched to a gene. From germline, CDR1 is KGHSH and CDR2 LQKENI. The CDR3 bases are TGTGCCAGCTCACCTCTTGGACAGGGAAGGGCTGAGCAGTTCTTC. It translates to CASSPLGQGRAEQFF.

The chain couples TRBV28 to TRBJ2-7; D perhaps matches TRBD1 (7 bases). Germline V gene sequence: CDR1 MDHEN, CDR2 SYDVKM. The CDR3 contains 17 residues. V lost 0 bases, J lost 5 bases, and 20 bases lay in between. Written as DNA, the CDR3 is TGTGCCAGCAGTTTATGGAAGGCCAGGGGGGAACTGAACGAGCAGTACTTC. It codes for CASSLWKARGELNEQYF.

The V and J genes are TRBV6-4 and TRBJ2-6; perhaps D is TRBD1 or TRBD2 (6 bases each). V was clipped by 0 bases and J by 0 bases, with 12 bases between them. CDR1 and CDR2 (germline): MRHNA, SNTAGT. CDR3 length: 18 residues. CDR3 in amino acids: CASSDSGGPSSGANVLTF. As DNA, the CDR3 is TGTGCCAGCAGTGACTCAGGGGGGCCATCCTCTGGGGCCAACGTCCTGACTTTC.

This clone was seen only a few times. V is TRBV7-3 and J is TRBJ1-2, with a possible D match to TRBD1 (6 bases). Trimming cost V 5 bases and J 2 bases, with 9 bases left between them. Germline values: CDR1 SGHTA, CDR2 FQGTGA. The CDR3 is 13 amino acids. CDR3 protein: CASSLGQNYGYTF. CDR3 nucleotides: TGTGCCAGCAGCCTCGGACAGAACTATGGCTACACCTTC.

The chain employs TRBV10-2 and TRBJ1-5; D unresolved. The CDR3 totals 14 residues. Germline lookup yields CDR1 WSHSY and CDR2 SAAADI. Trimming cost V 0 bases and J 4 bases, with 7 bases left between them. As DNA, the CDR3 is TGCGCCAGCAGTGAGTCACACATAAATCAGCCCCAGCATTTT. This codes for CASSESHINQPQHF.

This clone was counted between two and nine times. The rearrangement links TRBV11-2 to TRBJ1-3; unclear D gene. The CDR3 consists of 13 residues. CDR1 and CDR2 from the germline V gene are SGHAT and FQNNGV. V lost 4 bases and J 4 bases, leaving 8 bases between the germline ends. CDR3 sequence: CASSSPSGNTIYF. DNA of the CDR3: TGTGCCAGCAGCTCCCCCAGCGGAAACACCATATATTTT.

The chain joins TRBV6-5 to TRBJ1-5, with D uncertain. Germline lookup yields CDR1 MNHEY and CDR2 SVGAGI. V gave up 4 bases and J gave up 5 bases, with 15 bases separating them. The CDR3 extends over 15 amino acids. CDR3 loop: CASSLSGTSDQPQHF. Here the CDR3 DNA reads TGTGCCAGCAGTTTGTCGGGTACATCCGATCAGCCCCAGCATTTT.

The rearrangement links TRBV19 to TRBJ2-6; a weak D match, TRBD1 (5 bases). CDR1 is LNHDA and CDR2 is SQIVND in the germline V gene (reference sequence). The CDR3 contains 21 residues. Trimming removed 2 bases from V and 0 bases from J, with 23 bases in between. This CDR3 is CASSIRRYRGVTGSGANVLTF. DNA of the CDR3: TGTGCCAGTAGTATAAGGAGATATAGGGGCGTCACGGGCTCTGGGGCCAACGTCCTGACTTTC. Full variable domain (outside the CDR3, taken from reference TRBV19 and TRBJ2-6): DGGITQSPKYLFRKEGQNVTLSCEQNLNHDAMYWYRQDPGQGLRLIYYSQIVNDFQKGDIAEGYSVSREKKESFPLTVTSAQKNPTAFYLCASSIRRYRGVTGSGANVLTFGAGSRLTVL.

The chain couples TRBV11-2 to TRBJ1-2; D might be TRBD1 (5 bases). Per germline, CDR1 SGHAT and CDR2 FQNNGV. V was clipped by 5 bases and J by 1 base, with 17 bases between them. The CDR3 consists of 16 residues. The CDR3 here is CASSQGRLALNYGYTF. The CDR3 DNA reads TGTGCCAGCAGCCAGGGACGTCTAGCACTTAACTATGGCTACACCTTC.

This clone showed up just a few times. The gene calls are TRBV5-1 and TRBJ2-7; TRBD2 matches at 11 bases. The trim removed 1 base at V and 4 bases at J, leaving 10 bases unmatched. CDR3 size: 17 residues. CDR1 SGHRS and CDR2 YFSETQ come from the germline V gene. The CDR3 loop is CASSLSLAGGKGYEQYF. In DNA, the CDR3 is TGCGCCAGCAGCTTGAGTCTAGCGGGAGGAAAAGGGTACGAGCAGTACTTC. Together with reference TRBV5-1 and TRBJ2-7, the CDR3 gives the full variable domain: KAGVTQTPRYLIKTRGQQVTLSCSPISGHRSVSWYQQTPGQGLQFLFEYFSETQRNKGNFPGRFSGRQFSNSRSEMNVSTLELGDSALYLCASSLSLAGGKGYEQYFGPGTRLTVT.

The gene calls are TRBV6-1 and TRBJ2-7; D possibly corresponds to TRBD1 (6 bases). V gave up 0 bases and J gave up 2 bases, with 11 bases separating them. Germline V gives CDR1 MNHNS, CDR2 SASEGT. This CDR3 has 15 residues. CDR3 DNA sequence: TGTGCCAGCAGTGAAGCCGGCAGGGGTCCCTACGAGCAGTACTTC. Amino acids: CASSEAGRGPYEQYF.

The V call is TRBV14, the J call TRBJ2-2; D is unclear. Trimming shortened V by 7 bases and J by 1 base, and 7 bases separated the two germline ends. The CDR3 sequence is 13 residues long. Germline V gives CDR1 SGHDN, CDR2 FVKESK. For the CDR3, the DNA is TGTGCCAGCACCCGACAGAACACCGGGGAGCTGTTTTTT. Translation: CASTRQNTGELFF.

This clone was seen a few times. The gene calls are TRBV28 and TRBJ2-7; a possible D gene is TRBD2 (5 bases). The CDR3 has 13 amino acids. Germline CDR1 reads MDHEN; CDR2 reads SYDVKM. The V and J ends lost 7 bases and 0 bases respectively, with 10 bases between them. The CDR3 DNA reads as TGTGCCAGCAAGAGCGGAACCTCCTACGAGCAGTACTTC. Translation gives CASKSGTSYEQYF.

The chain recombines TRBV30 with TRBJ1-2; unclear D gene. The V gene lost 7 bases and the J gene lost 1 base, with 16 bases spanning the gap. Germline V CDR1 and CDR2: GTSNPN, SVGIG (reference sequence). This CDR3 has 14 residues. The CDR3 DNA follows: TGTGCCTCCCAGGCCAGTTTCGTTAACTATGGCTACACCTTC. It yields the protein CASQASFVNYGYTF.

The V and J genes are TRBV6-5 and TRBJ1-5; a weak D match, TRBD1 (6 bases). The CDR3 is made up of 14 amino acids. The V and J ends lost 6 bases and 7 bases respectively, with 16 bases between them. Germline V lookup: CDR1 MNHEY, CDR2 SVGAGI. As DNA, the CDR3 is TGTGCCAGCAGCCTTAAAGGGGGGTTACAGCCCCAGCATTTT. The encoded protein is CASSLKGGLQPQHF.

The V and J genes are TRBV11-3 and TRBJ2-1; D gene unclear. This CDR3 is built from 15 residues. V lost 3 bases and J lost 1, with 10 bases in between. Germline CDR1 SGHNT, CDR2 YENEEA. The CDR3 bases are TGTGCCAGCAGCTTGGGCGTACATTCCTACAATGAGCAGTTCTTC. This encodes CASSLGVHSYNEQFF.

This chain joins TRBV5-1 and TRBJ2-2; D is perhaps TRBD1 or TRBD2 (5 bases each). CDR1 is SGHRS, CDR2 YFSETQ, per germline. V was shortened by 4 bases and J by 3 bases, with 16 bases between the two germline ends. The CDR3 has 16 residues. CDR3 DNA: TGCGCCAGCAGCCCCGGGACCTTTATGGACACCGGGGAGCTGTTTTTT. Its translation: CASSPGTFMDTGELFF.

The rearrangement joins TRBV2 to TRBJ2-7; the match to TRBD2 covers 10 bases. Germline lookup yields CDR1 SNHLY and CDR2 FYNNEI. The CDR3 totals 16 residues. V was pared by 4 bases and J by 7 bases, with 13 bases of the junction left unmatched. CDR3 nucleotides: TGTGCCAGCAGTGTTCGGGTAGCGGGAGGTACGCGGGAGCAGTACTTC. This codes for CASSVRVAGGTREQYF.

V gene TRBV7-6 combines with J gene TRBJ2-2; a weak D match, TRBD1 (6 bases). The V gene lost 4 bases and the J gene lost 3 bases, with 18 bases spanning the gap. The CDR3 contains 17 residues. Germline values: CDR1 SGHVS, CDR2 FNYEAQ. CDR3 nucleotide sequence: TGTGCCAGCAGCTCTTGGGGTGGGGGCGGAGACACCGGGGAGCTGTTTTTT. Amino acid sequence: CASSSWGGGGDTGELFF.

This chain uses TRBV28 with TRBJ2-7; possibly TRBD1 for D (5 bases). Germline CDR1 reads MDHEN; CDR2 reads SYDVKM. The CDR3 has 14 residues. The V end lost 5 bases, the J end lost 5 bases, and 16 bases lay between the germline ends. The CDR3 nucleotides read TGTGCCAGCAGTCCCCCACAGGAACGCCACGAGCAGTACTTC. Translating it yields CASSPPQERHEQYF.

This clone was seen a few times. The chain has TRBV5-1 and TRBJ1-4; D unresolved. Germline V CDR1 and CDR2: SGHRS, YFSETQ. The CDR3 extends over 14 amino acids. V shed 0 bases and J shed 1 base, with 4 bases lying between them. The CDR3 nucleotides read TGCGCCAGCAGCTTGGCCGGAACTAATGAAAAACTGTTTTTT. Amino acid sequence: CASSLAGTNEKLFF.

The rearrangement uses TRBV7-9 and TRBJ2-7; TRBD2 matches 8 bases. The junction had 5 bases not matched to a gene; V was cut back by 7 bases and J by 6 bases. Per the germline V gene, CDR1 is SEHNR and CDR2 is FQNEAQ (reference sequence). The CDR3 has 12 residues. The CDR3 here is CASNPGTSEQYF. CDR3 in DNA: TGTGCCAGCAACCCCGGGACTAGCGAGCAGTACTTC.

V and J are TRBV13 and TRBJ2-4, with 11 bases that match TRBD2. The CDR3 has 19 residues. Germline V lookup: CDR1 PRHDT, CDR2 FYEKMQ (reference sequence). V shed 3 bases, J shed 0 bases, and the junction held 10 bases outside the gene matches. The CDR3 sequence is CASSFRLAGGQLAKNIQYF. The CDR3 DNA is TGTGCCAGCAGCTTCAGGCTAGCGGGAGGCCAACTAGCCAAAAACATTCAGTACTTC.

The J gene is TRBJ2-1, the V gene TRBV9; D remains ambiguous. The CDR3 is made up of 17 amino acids. V lost 0 bases to trimming and J lost 4 bases, with 17 bases between them. Germline V gives CDR1 SGDLS, CDR2 YYNGEE. The CDR3, as DNA: TGTGCCAGCAGCGTAGGGATATCCGGAATGAGATACAATGAGCAGTTCTTC. This sequence encodes CASSVGISGMRYNEQFF.